Following are 10 T cell receptor beta chains from one sample sequenced in a study of shared clonotypes between healthy human individuals. Assay used: immunoSEQ multiplex PCR; TCRdb lists only in-frame clones, some missing. The sample holds roughly 1,100,000 clones; about 75% are singletons and the top ten take roughly 1.4%. Sequencing was carried out using memory CD4+ T cells sorted from blood. The subset denotes: CD45RA-negative fraction. The origin of the receptors is a man aged 18 to 30 in good health.

V and J are TRBV7-9 and TRBJ2-1; a possible D gene is TRBD1 (6 bases). The V gene's germline CDR1 is SEHNR and CDR2 FQNEAQ (reference sequence). V lost 5 bases and J lost 8, with 19 bases in between. This CDR3 contains 15 residues. The CDR3 spells CASSVFRDEGDEQFF. CDR3 DNA: TGTGCCAGCAGCGTATTCCGGGACGAGGGGGATGAGCAGTTCTTC.

This chain joins TRBV5-5 and TRBJ2-2; 14 bases are shared with TRBD2. V lost 4 bases and J lost 4; bases outside the gene matches: 3. CDR3 size: 16 residues. From germline, CDR1 is SGHKS and CDR2 YYEKEE (reference sequence). CDR3 amino acids: CASSRGLAGATGELFF. In DNA, the CDR3 is TGTGCCAGCAGCAGGGGACTAGCGGGAGCCACCGGGGAGCTGTTTTTT. The entire variable domain, with the rest obtained from reference TRBV5-5 and TRBJ2-2, is as follows: DAGVTQSPTHLIKTRGQQVTLRCSPISGHKSVSWYQQVLGQGPQFIFQYYEKEERGRGNFPDRFSARQFPNYSSELNVNALLLGDSALYLCASSRGLAGATGELFFGEGSRLTVL.

This chain connects TRBV14 to TRBJ1-4; D not resolved. This CDR3 contains 13 residues. Trimming stripped 4 bases from V and 8 bases from J, with 11 bases between. The germline CDR1 and CDR2 sequences are SGHDN and FVKESK. The CDR3 sequence is CASSRDVGEKLFF. Here the CDR3 DNA reads TGTGCCAGCAGCCGAGACGTGGGAGAAAAACTGTTTTTT.

CDR3 sequence reads: CASKSLLNQPQHF. In DNA form, the CDR3 reads TGTGCCAGCAAAAGCCTCCTGAATCAGCCCCAGCATTTT. This sequence joins TRBV28 and TRBJ1-5; D gene uncertain. The V gene's germline CDR1 is MDHEN and CDR2 SYDVKM. The V gene lost 7 bases and the J gene lost 4 bases, with 11 bases spanning the gap. The CDR3 has 13 amino acids.

A few counts support this clone. The genes are TRBV19 and TRBJ1-5, with TRBD1 matching 8 bases. V lost 4 bases, J lost 2 bases, and 4 bases stayed unmatched. This CDR3 contains 15 residues. The germline V gene encodes CDR1 LNHDA and CDR2 SQIVND (reference sequence). The CDR3 protein is CASSNTGGGNQPQHF. CDR3 DNA sequence: TGTGCCAGTAGTAACACAGGGGGAGGCAATCAGCCCCAGCATTTT. Together with reference TRBV19 and TRBJ1-5, the CDR3 gives the full variable domain: DGGITQSPKYLFRKEGQNVTLSCEQNLNHDAMYWYRQDPGQGLRLIYYSQIVNDFQKGDIAEGYSVSREKKESFPLTVTSAQKNPTAFYLCASSNTGGGNQPQHFGDGTRLSIL.

The chain couples TRBV10-1 to TRBJ1-6; possibly TRBD1 for D (6 bases). Germline-derived CDR1 and CDR2 are WNHNN and SYGVQD (reference sequence). CDR3 length: 15 amino acids. The V and J ends lost 0 bases and 8 bases respectively, with 11 bases between them. For the CDR3, the DNA is TGCGCCAGCAGTGAGTCCAGGGGAGGATATTCACCCCTCCACTTT. Translated: CASSESRGGYSPLHF.

With respect to this clone: Other DNA sequences in this sample translate to the same CDR3. This rearrangement joins TRBV28 to TRBJ1-2; D unresolved. Germline CDR1 and CDR2: MDHEN and SYDVKM. This CDR3 contains 13 residues. Trimming stripped 3 bases from V and 2 bases from J, with 7 bases between. The CDR3 protein is CASSFSQNYGYTF. The CDR3 coding sequence is TGTGCCAGCAGTTTCTCCCAGAACTATGGCTACACCTTC.

V and J are TRBV23-1 and TRBJ2-5; D is undetermined. TRBV23-1 is an ORF for which the function is uncertain. The ends were cut back, 3 bases at V and 7 bases at J, with 21 bases in the middle. CDR3 length: 16 amino acids. As DNA, the CDR3 is TGCGCCAGCAGTCATTCGGTCCGGACCCCTAGGTGGACCCAGTACTTC. It specifies CASSHSVRTPRWTQYF.

This rearrangement joins TRBV6-4 to TRBJ1-1, with 10 bases that match TRBD1. Germline V gives CDR1 MRHNA, CDR2 SNTAGT. The V and J ends lost 6 bases and 2 bases, in that order; junction bases with no gene match: 3. This CDR3 is 14 amino acids long. The CDR3 DNA reads TGTGCCAGCAGGGGACAGGGGACTAACACTGAAGCTTTCTTT. Protein sequence: CASRGQGTNTEAFF.

The genes are TRBV9 and TRBJ2-3; D is tentatively TRBD1 or TRBD2 (5 bases each). The CDR3 runs 17 residues. V gave up 0 bases and J gave up 1 base, with 15 bases separating them. Germline V gives CDR1 SGDLS, CDR2 YYNGEE. CDR3 residues: CASSVAPQGRGTDTQYF. DNA of the CDR3: TGTGCCAGCAGCGTAGCTCCCCAGGGACGAGGCACAGATACGCAGTATTTT. The full variable domain, its missing parts supplied by reference TRBV9 and TRBJ2-3, is DSGVTQTPKHLITATGQRVTLRCSPRSGDLSVYWYQQSLDQGLQFLIQYYNGEERAKGNILERFSAQQFPDLHSELNLSSLELGDSALYFCASSVAPQGRGTDTQYFGPGTRLTVL.